Below are 5 T cell receptor beta chains sequenced from a single sample in a study of type 1 and type 2 diabetes patients. PCR was run on genomic DNA. Amplification of the beta chain CDR3 used 30 forward and 13 reverse multiplex primers. TCRdb reprocessed the multiplex PCR reads via MiXCR and lists one record per CDR3 protein. This sample has some 250,000 distinct CDR3 sequences, with approximately 45% found just once. The sample was peripheral blood mononuclear cells (PBMCs). The receptors were sampled from a man aged 18 to 29 with type 2 diabetes.

The rearrangement joins TRBV11-2 to TRBJ2-7; D not resolved. The CDR3 consists of 15 residues. Germline V lookup: CDR1 SGHAT, CDR2 FQNNGV. V was clipped by 2 bases and J by 5 bases, with 16 bases between them. Here the CDR3 reads CASSLLSGIANEQYF. DNA for the CDR3: TGTGCCAGCAGCTTACTTTCAGGAATCGCCAACGAGCAGTACTTC.

This clonotype was recorded only once. The rearrangement joins TRBV28 to TRBJ1-1; the match to TRBD1 covers 9 bases. This CDR3 spans 17 amino acids. Germline lookup yields CDR1 MDHEN and CDR2 SYDVKM. The V and J ends lost 4 bases and 6 bases, in that order; junction bases with no gene match: 15. CDR3 bases: TGTGCCAGCAGTTCCGGGACAGGGATGTCGGTTAGTCCTGAAGCTTTCTTT. This gives the protein CASSSGTGMSVSPEAFF. The full variable domain, in which reference TRBV28 and TRBJ1-1 provide the parts outside the CDR3, is DVKVTQSSRYLVKRTGEKVFLECVQDMDHENMFWYRQDPGLGLRLIYFSYDVKMKEKGDIPEGYSVSREKKERFSLILESASTNQTSMYLCASSSGTGMSVSPEAFFGQGTRLTVV.

In this sample, this clonotype turned up a few times. This chain links TRBV10-3 with TRBJ2-7, with 11 nucleotides matching TRBD2. The J segment lost 0 bases and the V segment lost 3 bases, leaving 4 bases of the junction unmatched. CDR1 is ENHRY and CDR2 is SYGVKD in the germline V gene. The CDR3 length is 16 residues. In DNA form, the CDR3 reads TGTGCCATCAGTGACCCCGGACTAGCGGGCTCCTACGAGCAGTACTTC. It encodes CAISDPGLAGSYEQYF.

This clonotype was recorded at least ten times. V is TRBV10-3 and J is TRBJ2-5; D not resolved. Trimming took 7 bases from V and 5 from J, leaving 11 bases between them. Germline CDR1 reads ENHRY; CDR2 reads SYGVKD. The CDR3 runs to 12 residues. CDR3 nucleotide sequence: TGTGCCATCAAGGCCTCCGGGGAGACCCAGTACTTC. It is translated as CAIKASGETQYF.

This chain connects TRBV5-6 to TRBJ2-5; no reliable D call. The CDR3 sequence is 13 residues long. Trimming pared 0 bases from V and 3 bases from J, leaving 6 bases between. The germline V gene has CDR1 SGHDT and CDR2 YYEEEE. CDR3 sequence reads: CASSLAQKETQYF. The CDR3 DNA sequence: TGTGCCAGCAGCTTGGCACAGAAAGAGACCCAGTACTTC. The full variable domain, its missing parts supplied by reference TRBV5-6 and TRBJ2-5, is DAGVTQSPTHLIKTRGQQVTLRCSPKSGHDTVSWYQQALGQGPQFIFQYYEEEERQRGNFPDRFSGHQFPNYSSELNVNALLLGDSALYLCASSLAQKETQYFGPGTRLLVL.